Each of the 30 T cell receptor beta chains below was sequenced from the same sample in a study of graft-versus-host responses after intestinal transplantation. No antigen has been identified for these receptors. The repertoire was sequenced with immunoSEQ multiplex PCR; TCRdb's copy has only in-frame clones and lacks some. The data hold more than 95,000 clones, with over 85% observed a single time. The sample consisted of unstimulated CD8+ T cells sorted from spleen or lymph node cells, taken before intestinal transplant. These receptors all come from a human donor who received an intestinal transplant.

The chain links TRBV7-9 to TRBJ1-1, with D hard to call. The length of the CDR3 is 16 residues. Germline CDR1 SEHNR, CDR2 FQNEAQ (reference sequence). V was cut by 1 base and J by 1 base, with 13 bases left in between. This CDR3 is CASSLDPGLGNTEAFF. DNA for the CDR3: TGTGCCAGCAGCTTAGATCCGGGGTTGGGGAACACTGAAGCTTTCTTT.

V gene TRBV6-6 combines with J gene TRBJ1-1; no definite D call. CDR3 length equals 15 residues. The V end lost 2 bases, the J end lost 0 bases, and 10 bases lay between the germline ends. The V gene's germline CDR1 is MNHNY and CDR2 SVGAGI (reference sequence). The CDR3 bases are TGTGCCAGCAGTTACGCCGATTATATGAACACTGAAGCTTTCTTT. It specifies CASSYADYMNTEAFF.

The chain is built from TRBV2 and TRBJ2-3, with D perhaps given as TRBD1 or TRBD2 (5 bases each). CDR1 is SNHLY and CDR2 is FYNNEI in the germline V gene. V was cut by 3 bases and J by 2 bases, with 9 bases left in between. The CDR3 is 14 residues long. The CDR3 nucleotides read TGTGCCAGCAGTGATGAGGGGACCACAGATACGCAGTATTTT. As protein: CASSDEGTTDTQYF.

This rearrangement joins TRBV4-1 to TRBJ2-2; tentative D call: TRBD2 (6 bases). The CDR3 totals 15 residues. Germline V gene lookup returns CDR1 MGHRA and CDR2 YSYEKL. The V end lost 0 bases, the J end lost 7 bases, and 12 bases lay between the germline ends. CDR3 amino acids: CASSQDKAGSGELFF. CDR3 DNA: TGCGCCAGCAGCCAAGATAAGGCGGGGAGCGGGGAGCTGTTTTTT.

The rearrangement joins TRBV4-2 to TRBJ2-1; D gene unclear. CDR3 size: 12 residues. Germline V gene data show CDR1 as LGHNA and CDR2 as YNFKEQ. V dropped 3 bases and J dropped 5 bases, with 5 bases sitting between them. DNA for the CDR3: TGTGCCAGCAGCCACTCTGACAATGAGCAGTTCTTC. Its protein is CASSHSDNEQFF.

The rearrangement uses TRBV6-6 and TRBJ2-1; D remains unclear. The CDR3 totals 13 residues. V gave up 4 bases and J gave up 5 bases, with 9 bases separating them. Germline V CDR1 and CDR2: MNHNY, SVGAGI (reference sequence). The CDR3, as DNA: TGTGCCAGCAGTTTCAACAGTGACAATGAGCAGTTCTTC. Translating it yields CASSFNSDNEQFF.

The J gene is TRBJ1-3, the V gene TRBV19; maybe TRBD1 (5 bases). The V and J ends lost 3 bases and 7 bases respectively, with 19 bases between them. This CDR3 comprises 16 residues. The germline V gene has CDR1 LNHDA and CDR2 SQIVND (reference sequence). DNA for the CDR3: TGTGCCAGTAGTATGGGCCTGGCAGGGTCGGGGAACACCATATATTTT. Protein sequence: CASSMGLAGSGNTIYF.

A single count supports this clone. At one of its ends the junction is not consistent with the germline gene, which may arise from a read error. The V gene is TRBV5-6, the J gene TRBJ2-7; 8 bases map to TRBD1. The CDR3 loop spans 17 amino acids. CDR1 and CDR2 (germline): SGHDT, YYEEEE. The CDR3 sequence: CASSLGPGTGSAYEQYF. The DNA of the CDR3 is TGTGCCAGCAGTTTGGGCCCCGGGACAGGTTCCGCCTACGAGCAGTACTTC. Based on the CDR3 plus reference TRBV5-6 and TRBJ2-7, the full variable domain is DAGVTQSPTHLIKTRGQQVTLRCSPKSGHDTVSWYQQALGQGPQFIFQYYEEEERQRGNFPDRFSGHQFPNYSSELNVNALLLGDSALYLCASSLGPGTGSAYEQYFGPGTRLTVT.

The rearrangement uses TRBV7-7 and TRBJ1-1, with D hard to call. This CDR3 contains 13 residues. Germline V gives CDR1 SSHAT, CDR2 FNYEAQ (reference sequence). The ends were cut back, 1 base at V and 2 bases at J, with 5 bases in the middle. CDR3 in amino acids: CASSLGSNTEAFF. CDR3 in DNA: TGTGCCAGCAGCTTAGGGTCAAACACTGAAGCTTTCTTT.

V is TRBV28 and J is TRBJ1-2; tentative D call: TRBD1 (5 bases). CDR1 and CDR2 (germline): MDHEN, SYDVKM. This CDR3 comprises 16 residues. V was trimmed by 2 bases and J by 4 bases, leaving 17 bases between them. The CDR3 reads CASSLVGQGPSYGYTF. CDR3 DNA sequence: TGTGCCAGCAGTTTAGTAGGTCAGGGACCGTCCTATGGCTACACCTTC.

The chain has TRBV19 and TRBJ1-2; TRBD1 might be the D (5 bases). Germline V lookup: CDR1 LNHDA, CDR2 SQIVND (reference sequence). The CDR3 consists of 18 residues. V lost 2 bases to trimming and J lost 2 bases, with 21 bases between them. In DNA form, the CDR3 reads TGTGCCAGTAGTATACCCGGGACGGACGGAGAACCCAACTATGGCTACACCTTC. Translated, it gives CASSIPGTDGEPNYGYTF.

The V call is TRBV6-5, the J call TRBJ2-7; D is possibly TRBD1 (5 bases). The germline CDR1 and CDR2 sequences are MNHEY and SVGAGI. The CDR3 runs to 15 residues. V gave up 4 bases and J gave up 1 base, with 14 bases separating them. CDR3 residues: CASSSTQGESYEQYF. The DNA for the CDR3 is TGTGCCAGCAGTTCCACACAAGGGGAATCCTACGAGCAGTACTTC.

The chain couples TRBV11-2 to TRBJ2-7; D ambiguous. This CDR3 region has 12 residues. CDR1 and CDR2 from the germline V gene are SGHAT and FQNNGV. Trimming took off 1 base at V and 4 bases at J, with 5 bases between the two ends. The CDR3 bases are TGTGCCAGCAGCTTAGCCGTATACGAGCAGTACTTC. Encoded protein: CASSLAVYEQYF.

This chain links TRBV6-1 with TRBJ2-7; TRBD1 aligns across 10 bases. The trim removed 0 bases at V and 4 bases at J, leaving 15 bases unmatched. The germline CDR1 and CDR2 sequences are MNHNS and SASEGT. The CDR3 is 19 amino acids. The CDR3 region is CASSEARGTGEGFVYEQYF. The CDR3 nucleotides read TGTGCCAGCAGTGAAGCGCGGGGGACAGGGGAGGGTTTTGTTTACGAGCAGTACTTC.

This clone was recorded a few times. This chain's CDR3 is CASSSAVNTEAFF. CDR3 sequence (DNA): TGTGCCAGCAGTTCGGCGGTGAACACTGAAGCTTTCTTT. The chain uses TRBV27 and TRBJ1-1; D ambiguous. The CDR3 consists of 13 residues. Deletions cut 4 bases from V and 0 bases from J, with 6 bases between. Germline V lookup: CDR1 MNHEY, CDR2 SMNVEV (reference sequence).

The chain uses TRBV5-5 and TRBJ2-5; D is unclear. This CDR3 spans 11 amino acids. Germline CDR1 is SGHKS and CDR2 is YYEKEE (reference sequence). With 1 base removed from V and 4 bases from J, the gap between germline ends came to 2 bases. In DNA, the CDR3 is TGTGCCAGCAGCTTGTCAGAGACCCAGTACTTC. It yields the protein CASSLSETQYF.

The chain is built from TRBV27 and TRBJ1-2; D may be TRBD1 (6 bases). V was trimmed by 11 bases and J by 5 bases, leaving 18 bases between them. From germline, CDR1 is MNHEY and CDR2 SMNVEV (reference sequence). This CDR3 comprises 13 residues. CDR3 nucleotides: TGTGCCTCAGCCCCCCAGGGACATTATGGCTACACCTTC. Protein: CASAPQGHYGYTF.

V is TRBV9 and J is TRBJ1-3, with 9 bases lining up with TRBD1. The CDR3 has 14 amino acids. V gave up 3 bases and J gave up 2 bases; unmatched junction bases: 0. Germline assignment: CDR1 SGDLS and CDR2 YYNGEE. The CDR3 loop reads CASSGTGAGNTIYF. The CDR3 region has the DNA TGTGCCAGCAGCGGGACAGGGGCTGGAAACACCATATATTTT.

This chain connects TRBV10-1 to TRBJ1-3; D is perhaps TRBD1 (6 bases). The length of the CDR3 is 21 residues. Deletions cut 8 bases from V and 0 bases from J, with 32 bases between. The germline CDR1 and CDR2 sequences are WNHNN and SYGVQD (reference sequence). Here the CDR3 DNA reads TGCGCCAGCTCCATGGGCCTCCATAAGTCGATGCGGGGGCCCTCTGGAAACACCATATATTTT. Protein product: CASSMGLHKSMRGPSGNTIYF.

The CDR3 DNA follows: TGCGCCAGCAGTCGACTAGCGGGGGGACGCACAGATACGCAGTATTTT. Translating it yields CASSRLAGGRTDTQYF. The chain carries TRBV5-1 and TRBJ2-3, with 13 nucleotides matching TRBD2. This CDR3 spans 16 amino acids. Trimming removed 5 bases from V and 1 base from J; junction bases left unmatched: 4. From germline, CDR1 is SGHRS and CDR2 YFSETQ.

J is TRBJ2-7 and V is TRBV4-1; D tentatively fits TRBD1 or TRBD2 (6 bases each). Germline loops: CDR1 MGHRA, CDR2 YSYEKL. Trimming took off 4 bases at V and 1 base at J, with 17 bases between the two ends. There are 16 residues in the CDR3. CDR3 coding DNA: TGCGCCAGCAGCCGATTACCGGGGGCCGTTTCCTACGAGCAGTACTTC. This translates into CASSRLPGAVSYEQYF.

Only one count was recorded for this clone. The chain combines TRBV6-5 with TRBJ2-2; D not certain. CDR3 length: 15 amino acids. Germline V gives CDR1 MNHEY, CDR2 SVGAGI. V was clipped by 0 bases and J by 3 bases, with 8 bases between them. This CDR3 reads CASSYSRHYTGELFF. The DNA for the CDR3 is TGTGCCAGCAGTTACTCCAGGCATTACACCGGGGAGCTGTTTTTT.

V gene TRBV21-1 combines with J gene TRBJ2-7; the table's TRBD1 call for D was not verified on the DNA. TRBV21-1 is designated a pseudogene. The CDR3 has 16 residues. The CDR3 here is CASSKYHLGPSYEQYF. CDR3 coding DNA: TGTGCCAGCAGCAAATATCATCTTGGGCCCTCCTACGAGCAGTACTTC.

In its sample, this clone was seen once. J is TRBJ1-2 and V is TRBV5-4, with 9 bases fitting TRBD1. J was trimmed by 8 bases and V by 4 bases; bases with no gene match: 15. CDR3 length equals 16 residues. Germline V gene lookup returns CDR1 SGHNT and CDR2 YYREEE (reference sequence). This chain's CDR3 is CASSPLGTGLERGYTF. The DNA for the CDR3 is TGTGCCAGCAGCCCGCTGGGGACAGGGCTAGAGAGGGGCTACACCTTC.

The chain combines TRBV9 with TRBJ2-3; 10 bases fit TRBD2. V shed 0 bases and J 1 base; nucleotides not matched to a gene: 2. Germline CDR1 is SGDLS and CDR2 is YYNGEE. The CDR3 spans 16 residues. This CDR3 reads CASSVVSGGGTDTQYF. The CDR3 coding sequence is TGTGCCAGCAGCGTAGTGAGCGGGGGGGGCACAGATACGCAGTATTTT. The full variable domain, its missing parts supplied by reference TRBV9 and TRBJ2-3, is DSGVTQTPKHLITATGQRVTLRCSPRSGDLSVYWYQQSLDQGLQFLIQYYNGEERAKGNILERFSAQQFPDLHSELNLSSLELGDSALYFCASSVVSGGGTDTQYFGPGTRLTVL.

The chain links TRBV19 to TRBJ1-2; the D is unclear. Germline-derived CDR1 and CDR2 are LNHDA and SQIVND (reference sequence). Between the trimmed V and J ends, which lost 8 bases and 4 bases, there was a span of 17 bases. The CDR3 runs to 14 residues. As DNA, the CDR3 is TGTGCCAGTGGGCCCTCGACGGCCCCCTATGGCTACACCTTC. It is translated as CASGPSTAPYGYTF.

This chain connects TRBV11-2 to TRBJ2-5; tentative D call: TRBD2 (6 bases). The germline V and J ends were trimmed by 2 bases and 3 bases, with 10 bases remaining between them. Germline-derived CDR1 and CDR2 are SGHAT and FQNNGV. CDR3 length equals 14 residues. The CDR3 here is CASSLSTGEETQYF. The CDR3 DNA follows: TGTGCCAGCAGCTTATCTACGGGAGAAGAGACCCAGTACTTC.

The chain couples TRBV7-9 to TRBJ2-1; D is unclear. Trimming cost V 1 base and J 5 bases, with 3 bases left between them. The CDR3 is 12 amino acids. In germline, CDR1 is SEHNR, CDR2 FQNEAQ (reference sequence). Written as DNA, the CDR3 is TGTGCCAGCAGCTTAGTAAACAATGAGCAGTTCTTC. The encoded protein is CASSLVNNEQFF.

The gene calls are TRBV20-1 and TRBJ2-1; no clear D. V shed 3 bases and J shed 10 bases, with 10 bases lying between them. There are 11 residues in the CDR3. Germline loops: CDR1 DFQATT, CDR2 SNEGSKA (reference sequence). The CDR3 DNA reads as TGCAGTGCTAGGGGATCGTGGGAGCAGTTCTTC. Amino acids: CSARGSWEQFF.

This clone turned up a few times. V is TRBV14 and J is TRBJ1-2, with D possibly TRBD1 on 5 matching bases. Germline CDR1 is SGHDN and CDR2 is FVKESK. The ends were cut back, 2 bases at V and 3 bases at J, with 10 bases in the middle. The CDR3 runs 14 residues. CDR3 sequence reads: CASSQSVRDYGYTF. CDR3 sequence (DNA): TGTGCCAGCAGCCAATCCGTCAGGGACTATGGCTACACCTTC.